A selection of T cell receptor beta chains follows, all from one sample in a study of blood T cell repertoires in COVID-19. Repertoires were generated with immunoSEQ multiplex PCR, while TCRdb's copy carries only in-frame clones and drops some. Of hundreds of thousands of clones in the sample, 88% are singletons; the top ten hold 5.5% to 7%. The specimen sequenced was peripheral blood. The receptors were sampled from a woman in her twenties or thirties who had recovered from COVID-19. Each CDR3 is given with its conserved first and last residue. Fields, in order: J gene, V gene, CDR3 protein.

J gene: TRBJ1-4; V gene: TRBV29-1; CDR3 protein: CSVTPSSRGEKLFF
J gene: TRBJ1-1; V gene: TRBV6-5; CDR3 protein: CASSSGTGGAAFF
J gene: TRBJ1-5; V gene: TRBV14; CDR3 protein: CASSQDGRDSNQPQHF
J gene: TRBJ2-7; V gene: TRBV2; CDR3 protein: CASKREVAYEQYF
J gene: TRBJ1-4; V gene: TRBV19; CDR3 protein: CASSTSSPYALDGEKLFF
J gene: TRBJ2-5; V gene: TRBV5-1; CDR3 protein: CASSLGRGGETQYF
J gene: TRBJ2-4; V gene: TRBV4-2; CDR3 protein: CASSQDASGGAKNIQYF
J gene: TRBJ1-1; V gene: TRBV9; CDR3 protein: CASSPRDLNTEAFF
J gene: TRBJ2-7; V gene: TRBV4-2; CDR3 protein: CASSPATYEQYF
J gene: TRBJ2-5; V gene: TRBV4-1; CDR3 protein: CASSLGQGFLGETQYF
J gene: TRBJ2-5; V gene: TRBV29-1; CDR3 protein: CSVVYGGGKTQYF
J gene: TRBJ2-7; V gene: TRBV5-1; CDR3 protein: CASSPRQGGEGEQYF
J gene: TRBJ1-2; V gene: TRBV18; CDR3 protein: CASSSNRGGYTF
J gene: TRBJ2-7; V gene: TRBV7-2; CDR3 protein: CASSLMDSSYEQYF
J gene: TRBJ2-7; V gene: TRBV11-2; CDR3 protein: CASSVSRVVNEQYF
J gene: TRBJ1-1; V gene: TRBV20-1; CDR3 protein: CSASAGASVGTEAFF
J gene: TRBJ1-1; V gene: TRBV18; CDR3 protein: CASSSQQGVNTEAFF
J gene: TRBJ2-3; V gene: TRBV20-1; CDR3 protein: CSASSGGPGDTQYF
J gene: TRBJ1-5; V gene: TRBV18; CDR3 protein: CASSSLTGDNQPQHF
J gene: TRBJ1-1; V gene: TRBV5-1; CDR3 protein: CASSLPLQGARAEAFF